These 27 T cell receptor beta chains came from one sample sequenced in a study of radiation and T cells in renal cell carcinoma. The table came from immunoSEQ multiplex PCR; TCRdb's copy has only in-frame clones and leaves some out. The profile covers 130,000 to 150,000 clones, with approximately 90% appearing a single time and approximately 12% taken by the ten largest. Described time point: baseline pretreatment blood. The sample's treatment: 15 Gy SBRT to primary tumor, nephrectomy 4 weeks later. The sample was blood, taken from a patient whose treatment included radiotherapy and nephrectomy. The source of these receptors is a woman aged 45-59 years with renal cell carcinoma.

The chain links TRBV19 to TRBJ2-5; 11 bases align to TRBD2. CDR1 and CDR2 (germline): LNHDA, SQIVND (reference sequence). Trimming cost V 2 bases and J 4 bases; bases outside gene matches: 24. The CDR3 is 22 amino acids. CDR3 sequence reads: CASSIQATPRLAGISGGETQYF. The CDR3 bases are TGTGCCAGTAGTATACAGGCTACGCCCAGACTAGCGGGGATCAGCGGTGGAGAGACCCAGTACTTC.

This sequence joins TRBV7-3 and TRBJ1-1, with D tentatively TRBD1 (6 bases). V gave up 11 bases and J gave up 0 bases, with 16 bases separating them. The CDR3 is 14 amino acids. The germline CDR1 and CDR2 sequences are SGHTA and FQGTGA. The CDR3 region is CAGQGLPLNTEAFF. The CDR3 coding sequence is TGTGCCGGCCAGGGGCTCCCGTTGAACACTGAAGCTTTCTTT.

The rearrangement uses TRBV6-5 and TRBJ1-2; no firm D call. In germline, CDR1 is MNHEY, CDR2 SVGAGI. The CDR3 spans 15 residues. Trimming stripped 0 bases from V and 2 bases from J, with 10 bases between. CDR3 amino acids: CASSYSSKGNYGYTF. The CDR3 coding sequence is TGTGCCAGCAGTTACTCGAGTAAAGGGAACTATGGCTACACCTTC.

V usage is TRBV7-2 and J usage is TRBJ1-5, with 7 bases matching TRBD1. The V gene's germline CDR1 is SGHTA and CDR2 FQGNSA. Trimming at V came to 4 bases and at J to 4 bases, leaving 7 bases not matched to a gene. The CDR3 is 15 amino acids. The CDR3 sequence is CASSSPTGRNQPQHF. The CDR3 DNA reads as TGTGCCAGCAGCTCCCCGACAGGGAGGAATCAGCCCCAGCATTTT.

This chain joins TRBV11-2 and TRBJ1-4; D remains ambiguous. Trimming removed 1 base from V and 0 bases from J, with 9 bases in between. CDR3 length equals 16 residues. The germline V gene has CDR1 SGHAT and CDR2 FQNNGV. This CDR3 reads CASSLGVPATNEKLFF. The CDR3 bases are TGTGCCAGCAGCTTAGGAGTTCCTGCAACTAATGAAAAACTGTTTTTT.

CDR3 DNA: TGTGCCAGCAGCAATCCGGGACTTACAGATACGCAGTATTTT. This gives the protein CASSNPGLTDTQYF. The chain employs TRBV2 and TRBJ2-3; TRBD2 is a possible D gene (6 bases). The CDR3 loop spans 14 amino acids. The germline V and J ends were trimmed by 6 bases and 3 bases, with 13 bases remaining between them. From germline, CDR1 is SNHLY and CDR2 FYNNEI.

The chain has TRBV6-5 and TRBJ2-7; 7 positions agree with TRBD1. V was clipped by 6 bases and J by 1 base; unmatched bases: 9. This CDR3 has 15 amino acids. Germline V CDR1 and CDR2: MNHEY, SVGAGI. Written as DNA, the CDR3 is TGTGCCAGCAGGAGCGAAAGACAGGGATCCTACGAGCAGTACTTC. Translation gives CASRSERQGSYEQYF.

The CDR3 nucleotides are TGTGCCAGCAGCTGGACCCAGGTCTCTGGAAACACCATATATTTT. It specifies CASSWTQVSGNTIYF. This sequence joins TRBV7-9 and TRBJ1-3, with D unclear. CDR1 SEHNR and CDR2 FQNEAQ come from the germline V gene (reference sequence). This CDR3 has 15 amino acids. V was pared by 4 bases and J by 0 bases, with 10 bases between.

J is TRBJ1-4 and V is TRBV5-1, with 7 bases fitting TRBD1. This CDR3 comprises 17 residues. Losses at the gene ends were 7 bases for V and 8 bases for J; bases not matched to a gene: 20. The germline gives CDR1 SGHRS, CDR2 YFSETQ. The CDR3 here is CASSPAGPGGVGEKLFF. The CDR3 DNA sequence: TGCGCCAGCTCTCCGGCAGGTCCAGGGGGGGTAGGCGAAAAACTGTTTTTT.

This clone was seen a few times. CDR3 DNA sequence: TGTGCCAGCAGTATGGGAACTGAAGCTTTCTTT. This encodes CASSMGTEAFF. V is TRBV2 and J is TRBJ1-1; D gene unclear. This CDR3 has 11 amino acids. Germline V gene sequence: CDR1 SNHLY, CDR2 FYNNEI. V was pared by 5 bases and J by 5 bases, with 6 bases between.

The V and J genes are TRBV6-1 and TRBJ1-6; D gene unclear. CDR1 is MNHNS and CDR2 is SASEGT in the germline V gene. The ends were cut back, 7 bases at V and 10 bases at J, with 20 bases in the middle. The CDR3 loop spans 15 amino acids. DNA of the CDR3: TGTGCCAGCAACCCGGTTCCAGGCGTGGGGTCACCCCTCCACTTT. It is translated as CASNPVPGVGSPLHF.

V and J are TRBV18 and TRBJ1-1; no firm D call. Germline V lookup: CDR1 KGHSH, CDR2 LQKENI. The CDR3 totals 13 residues. V was trimmed by 6 bases and J by 5 bases, leaving 13 bases between them. The CDR3 DNA is TGTGCCAGCTCCGATCGTAGCCAGACTGAAGCTTTCTTT. This gives the protein CASSDRSQTEAFF.

CDR3: CASSDTSVTGSIGEQFF. The CDR3, as DNA: TGTGCCAGCTCAGATACCAGTGTAACAGGCTCCATCGGTGAGCAGTTCTTC. V is TRBV18 and J is TRBJ2-1; D is perhaps TRBD1 (5 bases). The CDR3 loop spans 17 amino acids. Germline values: CDR1 KGHSH, CDR2 LQKENI. The germline V and J ends were trimmed by 5 bases and 9 bases, with 26 bases remaining between them.

The CDR3 here is CASSFGRGRGAPGTEAFF. The CDR3 DNA is TGTGCCAGCAGCTTCGGTCGTGGTCGGGGGGCGCCGGGCACTGAAGCTTTCTTT. The chain uses TRBV7-9 and TRBJ1-1, with a possible D match to TRBD1 (6 bases). The CDR3 has 18 amino acids. V was clipped by 3 bases and J by 4 bases, with 24 bases between them. CDR1 and CDR2 (germline): SEHNR, FQNEAQ (reference sequence).

The V call is TRBV4-2, the J call TRBJ2-1; 7 bases are a match to TRBD2. The germline gives CDR1 LGHNA, CDR2 YNFKEQ. J was trimmed by 1 base and V by 4 bases; bases with no gene match: 4. The CDR3 spans 15 residues. The CDR3 loop reads CASSPPGLSYNEQFF. CDR3 nucleotides: TGTGCCAGCAGCCCACCGGGACTATCCTACAATGAGCAGTTCTTC.

This chain joins TRBV6-5 and TRBJ2-5; 8 bases are a match to TRBD2. This CDR3 has 15 amino acids. Germline values: CDR1 MNHEY, CDR2 SVGAGI. With 5 bases clipped from V and 3 bases from J, the junction kept 8 bases outside the gene matches. CDR3 loop: CASSLSGVGKETQYF. In DNA, the CDR3 is TGTGCCAGCAGTCTTAGCGGGGTGGGTAAAGAGACCCAGTACTTC.

The chain uses TRBV7-8 and TRBJ1-5, with D hard to call. CDR3 length: 13 residues. CDR1 is SGHVS, CDR2 FQNEAQ, per germline. Trimming took off 3 bases at V and 9 bases at J, with 12 bases between the two ends. CDR3 sequence (DNA): TGTGCCAGCAGCTTGGGATCTCTTGGGCCCCAGCATTTT. Residues: CASSLGSLGPQHF.

This sequence joins TRBV6-1 and TRBJ2-5; D gene ambiguous. CDR1 and CDR2 from the germline V gene are MNHNS and SASEGT. V gave up 1 base and J gave up 3 bases, with 9 bases separating them. The CDR3 consists of 14 residues. DNA of the CDR3: TGTGCCAGCAGTGAAGGGACCGCGAAAGAGACCCAGTACTTC. Amino acids: CASSEGTAKETQYF.

This chain joins TRBV2 and TRBJ2-1; no clear D gene. From germline, CDR1 is SNHLY and CDR2 FYNNEI. CDR3 size: 13 residues. Trimming left V 6 bases short and J 4 bases short, with 10 bases between. CDR3 in DNA: TGTGCCAGCAGCGCCCCAGGTTACAATGAGCAGTTCTTC. It codes for CASSAPGYNEQFF. Using reference TRBV2 and TRBJ2-1 for the parts outside the CDR3, the full variable domain is EPEVTQTPSHQVTQMGQEVILRCVPISNHLYFYWYRQILGQKVEFLVSFYNNEISEKSEIFDDQFSVERPDGSNFTLKIRSTKLEDSAMYFCASSAPGYNEQFFGPGTRLTVL.

This clone was recorded once. The genes are TRBV4-1 and TRBJ2-1, with 9 bases matching TRBD2. CDR3 length: 18 amino acids. Germline V gene data show CDR1 as MGHRA and CDR2 as YSYEKL. The J segment lost 0 bases and the V segment lost 3 bases, leaving 9 bases of the junction unmatched. The CDR3 DNA reads TGCGCCAGCAGCCAGAATCAGGCGGGGGGGAGCTCCTACAATGAGCAGTTCTTC. This gives the protein CASSQNQAGGSSYNEQFF.

CDR3 amino acids: CAISAAGDTEAFF. Written as DNA, the CDR3 is TGTGCCATCAGCGCCGCGGGGGACACTGAAGCTTTCTTT. The chain carries TRBV10-3 and TRBJ1-1, with D possibly being TRBD1 (5 bases). There are 13 residues in the CDR3. Germline lookup yields CDR1 ENHRY and CDR2 SYGVKD. V dropped 6 bases and J dropped 3 bases, with 11 bases sitting between them.

The chain recombines TRBV5-1 with TRBJ2-1; D unresolved. The CDR3 spans 17 residues. V lost 3 bases and J 1 base, leaving 17 bases between the germline ends. From germline, CDR1 is SGHRS and CDR2 YFSETQ. The CDR3 sequence: CASSSERLGRSYNEQFF. In nucleotides, the CDR3 is TGCGCCAGCAGCTCCGAAAGATTAGGCAGGTCCTACAATGAGCAGTTCTTC.

In nucleotides, the CDR3 is TGTGCCAGCAGTTACGCGGGGGACCCCACGGGGCAGTACTTC. It is translated as CASSYAGDPTGQYF. The V call is TRBV6-5, the J call TRBJ2-7; 7 nucleotides align to TRBD2. The CDR3 length is 14 residues. CDR1 is MNHEY and CDR2 is SVGAGI in the germline V gene. The V gene end was trimmed by 2 bases and the J gene end by 9 bases; junction bases not matched to a gene: 10.

The rearrangement uses TRBV10-3 and TRBJ2-1; TRBD2 matches 8 bases. There are 14 residues in the CDR3. Trimming at V came to 2 bases and at J to 4 bases, leaving 1 base not matched to a gene. Germline V gene sequence: CDR1 ENHRY, CDR2 SYGVKD. CDR3 residues: CAISEGLAYNEQFF. The CDR3 nucleotides read TGTGCCATCAGTGAGGGACTAGCATACAATGAGCAGTTCTTC.

V and J are TRBV4-3 and TRBJ2-3, with 15 bases that match TRBD2. This CDR3 spans 17 amino acids. The germline V gene encodes CDR1 LGHNA and CDR2 YSLEER. V gave up 4 bases and J gave up 2 bases; unmatched junction bases: 4. The CDR3 sequence: CASSPGLAGGLTDTQYF. The CDR3 DNA sequence: TGCGCCAGCAGCCCAGGACTAGCGGGGGGGCTCACAGATACGCAGTATTTT.

The V and J genes are TRBV15 and TRBJ2-1, with 8 bases matching TRBD1. Trimming took 5 bases from V and 5 from J; bases not matched to a gene: 11. CDR1 is LNHNV, CDR2 YYDKDF, per germline (reference sequence). The CDR3 spans 16 residues. CDR3 region: CATSPKGDRYNNEQFF. Here the CDR3 DNA reads TGTGCCACCAGCCCAAAGGGGGACAGGTACAACAATGAGCAGTTCTTC.

This clone was picked up one time. The chain employs TRBV6-5 and TRBJ2-7; no clear D. The CDR3 contains 13 residues. Germline loops: CDR1 MNHEY, CDR2 SVGAGI. Trimming took 2 bases from V and 5 from J, leaving 10 bases between them. CDR3 nucleotide sequence: TGTGCCAGCAGTTACCCACGAGGAGACGAGCAGTACTTC. Amino acid sequence: CASSYPRGDEQYF.